These 27 T cell receptor beta chains were all obtained from the same sample, sequenced in a study of T-cell reconstitution after alpha-beta-depleted transplantation in children. Preparation of the TCRbeta library used unique molecular identifiers. TCRdb independently ran MiXCR on the PCR reads; one entry per CDR3 protein. The sample shows about 110,000 distinct CDR3 sequences, approximately 6.4% of them seen only once. Sequenced here: PBMCs, mostly from graft donor cells, sampled 360 days after TCRalphabeta/CD19-depleted stem cell transplant. The receptor set was obtained from a male patient aged 2-15 years who had a stem cell transplant for acute lymphoblastic leukemia, so the T cells may come from the graft donor.

This clonotype appeared many times. J is TRBJ1-5 and V is TRBV27; no reliable D call. The CDR3 is made up of 14 amino acids. Per the germline V gene, CDR1 is MNHEY and CDR2 is SMNVEV (reference sequence). Trimming removed 8 bases from V and 7 bases from J, with 18 bases in between. The CDR3 coding sequence is TGTGCCAGCTGGCCCACGGGATTTGGCCAGCCCCAGCATTTT. Protein product: CASWPTGFGQPQHF.

The table lists this clonotype with a few counts. The rearrangement links TRBV20-1 to TRBJ1-4, with a weak D call TRBD1 (5 bases). Trimming cost V 8 bases and J 8 bases, with 9 bases left between them. CDR3 size: 10 residues. Germline CDR1 DFQATT, CDR2 SNEGSKA (reference sequence). CDR3 residues: CSSSGEKLFF. Written as DNA, the CDR3 is TGCAGTTCCTCAGGGGAAAAACTGTTTTTT.

The CDR3 protein is CASRLREWGEQFF. For the CDR3, the DNA is TGTGCCAGCAGATTACGGGAGTGGGGTGAGCAGTTCTTC. The V and J genes are TRBV5-6 and TRBJ2-1, with D possibly matching TRBD2 (6 bases). V was shortened by 5 bases and J by 9 bases, with 15 bases between the two germline ends. CDR1 and CDR2 (germline): SGHDT, YYEEEE. The CDR3 consists of 13 residues.

This clonotype was counted ten times or more. The V and J genes are TRBV5-1 and TRBJ2-7; 10 positions match TRBD1. Germline CDR1 and CDR2: SGHRS and YFSETQ. With 4 bases clipped from V and 3 bases from J, the junction kept 13 bases outside the gene matches. The CDR3 loop spans 17 amino acids. In DNA form, the CDR3 reads TGCGCCAGCAGCCATTTCCCTCCGGGGACAGGGGACTACGAGCAGTACTTC. As protein: CASSHFPPGTGDYEQYF.

The chain is built from TRBV27 and TRBJ2-1; 8 bases fit TRBD2. The CDR3 sequence is 14 residues long. V lost 5 bases and J lost 7; bases outside the gene matches: 7. Germline-derived CDR1 and CDR2 are MNHEY and SMNVEV (reference sequence). The CDR3 loop is CASSPRGGRNEQFF. The CDR3 bases are TGTGCCAGCAGTCCCCGGGGGGGGAGGAATGAGCAGTTCTTC.

With respect to this clonotype: A read error may be the cause here, since a much bigger clone is one base away. The chain is built from TRBV28 and TRBJ2-7; D possibly matches TRBD1 or TRBD2 (5 bases each). The germline V gene encodes CDR1 MDHEN and CDR2 SYDVKM. Trimming took 2 bases from V and 1 from J, leaving 12 bases between them. The CDR3 sequence is 15 residues long. The DNA for the CDR3 is TGTGCCAGCAGTTTAAGAGGGGCCCTTTCCTACGAGCAGTACTTC. Residues: CASSLRGALSYEQYF.

The V gene is TRBV4-1, the J gene TRBJ2-5; TRBD2 is a possible D gene (6 bases). The CDR3 is made up of 16 amino acids. Germline assignment: CDR1 MGHRA and CDR2 YSYEKL. The ends were cut back, 4 bases at V and 2 bases at J, with 17 bases in the middle. The CDR3 nucleotides are TGCGCCAGCAGCCCGAGCCGGACTAACTCTCAAGAGACCCAGTACTTC. Its protein product is CASSPSRTNSQETQYF.

Many counts were recorded for this clonotype. This chain links TRBV10-3 with TRBJ1-2; the D gene is possibly TRBD1 (6 bases). V lost 6 bases, J lost 8 bases, and 10 bases lay in between. This CDR3 region has 11 residues. Looked up from germline, CDR1 is ENHRY and CDR2 is SYGVKD. DNA of the CDR3: TGTGCCATCAGGGGGGCGGAAGGCTACACCTTC. Translating it yields CAIRGAEGYTF.

This clonotype was seen repeatedly, ten times or more. This rearrangement joins TRBV7-7 to TRBJ2-1; 10 bases line up with TRBD2. Germline CDR1 SSHAT, CDR2 FNYEAQ (reference sequence). The ends lost 2 bases at V and 4 bases at J; junction bases unmatched: 5. The CDR3 contains 16 residues. CDR3 bases: TGTGCCAGCAGCTTACTAGCGGGGGTCGCATACAATGAGCAGTTCTTC. It specifies CASSLLAGVAYNEQFF.

This chain connects TRBV4-1 to TRBJ1-5; a possible D gene is TRBD1 (5 bases). The CDR3 length is 14 residues. The germline V gene has CDR1 MGHRA and CDR2 YSYEKL. The V end lost 4 bases, the J end lost 6 bases, and 13 bases lay between the germline ends. CDR3: CASSPHTQGQPQHF. CDR3 sequence (DNA): TGCGCCAGCAGCCCGCATACGCAGGGTCAGCCCCAGCATTTT.

In this sample, this clonotype turned up a few times. The gene calls are TRBV7-6 and TRBJ2-1, with 10 bases identical to TRBD1. Trimming removed 1 base from V and 7 bases from J; junction bases left unmatched: 4. CDR1 SGHVS and CDR2 FNYEAQ come from the germline V gene. The CDR3 extends over 15 amino acids. The CDR3 loop is CASSLVGQGRNEQFF. The CDR3 DNA reads TGTGCCAGCAGCTTAGTGGGACAGGGGCGGAATGAGCAGTTCTTC.

This clonotype was observed at least ten times. The chain is built from TRBV29-1 and TRBJ2-3; a possible D gene is TRBD2 (7 bases). Germline CDR1 reads SQVTM; CDR2 reads ANQGSEA. V dropped 1 base and J dropped 2 bases, with 13 bases sitting between them. CDR3 size: 15 residues. This CDR3 is CSVEARGASTDTQYF. The DNA of the CDR3 is TGCAGCGTTGAAGCCCGGGGGGCCTCCACAGATACGCAGTATTTT.

This clonotype has more than one count but fewer than ten. The chain recombines TRBV4-3 with TRBJ1-4; D unclear. The V and J ends lost 4 bases and 5 bases respectively, with 8 bases between them. From germline, CDR1 is LGHNA and CDR2 YSLEER. This CDR3 comprises 13 residues. The CDR3 region has the DNA TGCGCCAGCAGCCGAGTCAACAATGAAAAACTGTTTTTT. It yields the protein CASSRVNNEKLFF.

This clonotype came up many times. The V call is TRBV9, the J call TRBJ2-7; TRBD2 agrees at 10 bases. V was pared by 0 bases and J by 2 bases, with 5 bases of the junction left unmatched. Germline CDR1 SGDLS, CDR2 YYNGEE. The CDR3 consists of 16 residues. This CDR3 reads CASSVEVAGGPYEQYF. The CDR3 bases are TGTGCCAGCAGCGTAGAAGTAGCGGGGGGTCCCTACGAGCAGTACTTC.

This chain joins TRBV7-3 and TRBJ2-2, with D possibly TRBD2 on 6 matching bases. The CDR3 sequence is 16 residues long. CDR1 is SGHTA and CDR2 is FQGTGA in the germline V gene. V gave up 2 bases and J gave up 4 bases, with 14 bases separating them. The CDR3 loop is CASSLLGGPRTGELFF. The CDR3 DNA sequence: TGTGCCAGCAGCTTACTAGGAGGGCCGCGCACCGGGGAGCTGTTTTTT.

This clonotype was found a few times. In DNA form, the CDR3 reads TGTGCCAGCAGCTCTGAGACAGGGCAAGTGGGCTACACCTTC. Protein product: CASSSETGQVGYTF. The genes are TRBV7-9 and TRBJ1-2; 7 bases are a match to TRBD1. The CDR3 consists of 14 residues. After removal of 4 bases from V and 8 bases from J, the junction contained 10 bases not matched to a gene. The germline CDR1 and CDR2 sequences are SEHNR and FQNEAQ (reference sequence). Full variable domain (rest looked up from reference TRBV7-9 and TRBJ1-2): DTGVSQNPRHKITKRGQNVTFRCDPISEHNRLYWYRQTLGQGPEFLTYFQNEAQLEKSRLLSDRFSAERPKGSFSTLEIQRTEQGDSAMYLCASSSETGQVGYTFGSGTRLTVV.

Regarding this clonotype: This sequence may be a read error, since a much larger clone differs from it by one base. The chain is built from TRBV27 and TRBJ2-7, with D possibly TRBD2 on 6 matching bases. The CDR3 is made up of 15 amino acids. Germline loops: CDR1 MNHEY, CDR2 SMNVEV (reference sequence). The CDR3 DNA is TGTGCCAGCACTTTATACCTGGGGACTTCCTACGAGCAGTACTTC. It encodes CASTLYLGTSYEQYF.

The genes are TRBV20-1 and TRBJ2-3; 10 bases map to TRBD2. Germline V lookup: CDR1 DFQATT, CDR2 SNEGSKA (reference sequence). The CDR3 length is 17 residues. The ends lost 3 bases at V and 6 bases at J; junction bases unmatched: 15. CDR3 sequence reads: CSASQFPRTSGKDTQYF. The DNA of the CDR3 is TGCAGTGCTAGTCAGTTCCCCCGGACTAGCGGTAAGGATACGCAGTATTTT.

This clonotype showed up many times. V gene TRBV15 combines with J gene TRBJ2-5; 7 nucleotides align to TRBD1. The CDR3 covers 13 residues. The V gene end was trimmed by 9 bases and the J gene end by 5 bases; junction bases not matched to a gene: 9. Germline V gene lookup returns CDR1 LNHNV and CDR2 YYDKDF (reference sequence). The CDR3 reads CATLEGGRETQYF. In DNA, the CDR3 is TGTGCCACTCTGGAAGGGGGCCGGGAGACCCAGTACTTC.

Many counts were recorded for this clonotype. The V and J genes are TRBV7-3 and TRBJ2-3; no reliable D call. This CDR3 has 14 amino acids. The V end was cut by 1 base, the J end by 6 bases, with 11 bases between. Per the germline V gene, CDR1 is SGHTA and CDR2 is FQGTGA. CDR3 sequence: CASSLNDLIDTQYF. CDR3 DNA: TGTGCCAGCAGCTTAAACGACCTGATCGATACGCAGTATTTT.

The chain's CDR3 is CSASRHTEAFF. The CDR3 region has the DNA TGCAGTGCTAGTCGGCACACTGAAGCTTTCTTT. The chain combines TRBV20-1 with TRBJ1-1, with D uncertain. CDR3 length: 11 residues. Between the trimmed V and J ends, which lost 3 bases and 3 bases, there was a span of 5 bases. The germline gives CDR1 DFQATT, CDR2 SNEGSKA (reference sequence).

At least ten counts were recorded for this clonotype. The chain has TRBV7-9 and TRBJ1-5, with a tentative D call TRBD1 (5 bases). V was clipped by 2 bases and J by 5 bases, with 7 bases between them. The CDR3 totals 13 residues. Germline V gene sequence: CDR1 SEHNR, CDR2 FQNEAQ (reference sequence). CDR3 nucleotide sequence: TGTGCCAGCAGCTTAAAAGGGGATCAGCCCCAGCATTTT. Its protein is CASSLKGDQPQHF.

This clonotype was detected many times. J is TRBJ2-1 and V is TRBV4-1; no firm D call. Trimming took off 0 bases at V and 10 bases at J, with 13 bases between the two ends. Germline V gene lookup returns CDR1 MGHRA and CDR2 YSYEKL. This CDR3 comprises 14 residues. The CDR3 reads CASSQDPDALEQFF. CDR3 in DNA: TGCGCCAGCAGCCAAGACCCGGACGCTCTGGAGCAGTTCTTC.

This clonotype was counted at least ten times. The chain uses TRBV10-3 and TRBJ2-5; 7 bases agree with TRBD2. V dropped 3 bases and J dropped 5; count of bases not matched to a gene: 3. This CDR3 is built from 13 residues. Per the germline V gene, CDR1 is ENHRY and CDR2 is SYGVKD. Here the CDR3 DNA reads TGTGCCATCAGTGACCGGGGAGGGGAGACCCAGTACTTC. Protein sequence: CAISDRGGETQYF.

This clonotype was detected ten times or more. This chain joins TRBV12-3 or TRBV12-4 and TRBJ2-5; no clear D. The CDR3 runs 13 residues. The ends were cut back, 5 bases at V and 8 bases at J, with 15 bases in the middle. CDR3: CASSRTVQRTQYF. The CDR3 DNA reads as TGTGCCAGCAGTCGGACGGTCCAACGAACCCAGTACTTC.

The rearrangement joins TRBV7-2 to TRBJ2-4; TRBD1 matches 9 bases. The J segment lost 2 bases and the V segment lost 5 bases, leaving 4 bases of the junction unmatched. This CDR3 is built from 15 residues. Germline V gene lookup returns CDR1 SGHTA and CDR2 FQGNSA. The chain's CDR3 is CASSRQGGPKNIQYF. CDR3 nucleotide sequence: TGTGCCAGCAGCCGACAGGGGGGGCCCAAAAACATTCAGTACTTC.

This clonotype was observed a handful of times. The rearrangement joins TRBV10-2 to TRBJ2-5; 11 nucleotides align to TRBD1. Trimming at V came to 6 bases and at J to 5 bases, leaving 8 bases not matched to a gene. The CDR3 is 15 amino acids. Germline loops: CDR1 WSHSY, CDR2 SAAADI. The CDR3 reads CASRAGTGGLETQYF. The CDR3 nucleotides are TGCGCCAGCAGGGCCGGGACAGGGGGTTTGGAGACCCAGTACTTC.